The clone carrying this T cell receptor beta chain showed up many times. The record originates from a study of CD8+CD57+ T cells in acquired aplastic anemia. The CDR3 spans 13 residues. CDR1 is ENHRY and CDR2 is SYGVKD in the germline V gene. Patients included in sequencing had previously demonstrated CD8+CD57+ cell expansion by flow cytometry. The use of genomic DNA as template underpinned the TCR beta VDJ and CDR3 profiling. TCRdb recomputed calls from the reads with MiXCR, one row per CDR3 protein. Here the sample spans some 140,000 distinct CDR3 sequences, about 50% being singletons. The receptor's source is a human donor with aplastic anemia. The gene calls are TRBV10-3 and TRBJ2-1, with TRBD2 identical over 7 bases. The material sequenced was sorted CD4+, CD8+, or CD8+CD57+ T cells (not recorded which) from PBMCs. The CDR3 DNA reads as TGTACAGCGGCGGCTAGCGGATACAATGAGCAGTTCTTC. Protein sequence: CTAAASGYNEQFF.